This T cell receptor beta chain was captured by sequencing in a study of CD8+ T cells in alopecia areata. Looking at the study overall: Tofacitinib was given for 6 to 18 months, then stopped for 6 months.

The V gene's germline CDR1 is MDHEN and CDR2 SYDVKM. The CDR3 contains 15 residues. V lost 5 bases and J lost 2, with 16 bases in between. Note on this clone: Its antigen remains unknown.

Study conclusions and caveats: Compared with normal scalp, lesional scalp had higher clonality and more expanded CD8+ clones. Both scalp clonality and the expanded CD8+ clones among the top 100 showed a significant decrease with tofacitinib.

Noted treatment: oral pan-JAK inhibitor, 5-10 mg twice daily. The sequencing template was cDNA reverse transcribed from extracted RNA. Data came from immunoSEQ multiplex PCR; TCRdb stores just in-frame clones and leaves some out. The repertoire holds about 160,000 clones, around 60% seen once, with approximately 15% in the top ten. This rearrangement joins TRBV28 to TRBJ2-7; the D is unclear. Here the sequenced sample was CD4+ T cells sorted from blood, taken at week 24, from a patient treated with tofacitinib. This sequence was found in a human donor with alopecia areata. CDR3 in DNA: TGTGCCAGCAGTGGCGGTCACCTTGGAACCTACGAGCAGTACTTC. Its translation is CASSGGHLGTYEQYF.